A selection of T cell receptor beta chains follows, all from one sample in a study of Ad26.COV2.S vaccination and SARS-CoV-2 variants. The repertoire was sequenced with immunoSEQ multiplex PCR; TCRdb's copy has only in-frame clones and lacks some. The table includes around 340,000 clones, roughly 89% detected once. Specimen: peripheral blood, collected in a trial of Ad26.COV2.S vaccine versus placebo. All receptors derive from a person between 18 and 65 years old who received the Ad26.COV2.S COVID-19 vaccine or a placebo. Each CDR3 is given without its conserved first and last residue.

v_call	j_call	cdr3_aa
TRBV29-1	TRBJ1-5	SVLQGGNQPQH
TRBV24-1	TRBJ2-5	ATSDLRGEAY
TRBV30	TRBJ1-1	AWSGKPGTGGTEAF
TRBV5-1	TRBJ2-1	ASSLGASGDNEQF
TRBV6-5	TRBJ1-1	ASSSDTMNTEAF
TRBV5-1	TRBJ2-1	ASSIPLAGAYNEQF
TRBV2	TRBJ2-7	ASMIGWASSHEQY
TRBV27	TRBJ2-7	ASSNPGLNEQY
TRBV7-8	TRBJ1-5	ASSLNSNQPQH
TRBV7-9	TRBJ2-5	ASSFPGQGEEAQY
TRBV18	TRBJ2-1	ASSLGQENFKVRYNEQF
TRBV2	TRBJ1-2	ASSEERREGYT
TRBV19	TRBJ2-1	ASSILLAGFSYNEQF
TRBV7-8	TRBJ2-1	ASSLALGLVYNEQF
TRBV25-1	TRBJ2-7	ASSALYEQY
TRBV13	TRBJ2-3	ASSLRDRFLDTQY
TRBV5-1	TRBJ1-2	ASSSTREDTGNYGYT
TRBV2	TRBJ2-3	ASSERGPFEADTQY
TRBV28	TRBJ2-4	ASSTQQLAKNIQY
TRBV10-3	TRBJ1-2	AILKAGDSPYT
TRBV2	TRBJ2-5	ASSSQETQY
TRBV5-4	TRBJ2-1	ASSLGGGGLNEQF
TRBV10-3	TRBJ2-7	AISDGSSYEQY
TRBV24-1	TRBJ2-7	ATSDSGTLTYEQY
TRBV6-1	TRBJ2-4	ASSEALGGEGKNIQY
TRBV5-1	TRBJ2-2	ASSVEGWYTGELF
TRBV5-1	TRBJ2-5	ASSVSLAGVETQY
TRBV30	TRBJ2-7	AWSRSGPAEQY
TRBV7-9	TRBJ1-1	ASILLGGSTEAF
TRBV27	TRBJ1-2	ASSPNDSYGYT
TRBV23-1	TRBJ2-4	ASNGMLAKNIQY
TRBV6-5	TRBJ2-3	ASSRQGLLTDTQY
TRBV18	TRBJ2-5	ASSALGETQY
TRBV19	TRBJ1-1	ASRSGQKNTEAF
TRBV5-5	TRBJ1-1	ASTISTGGTEAF
TRBV19	TRBJ2-7	ASSTGLAENYEQY
TRBV27	TRBJ2-2	ASSRTVTGELF
TRBV13	TRBJ1-2	ASSLGLGHYGYT
TRBV30	TRBJ1-1	AWSVSRDRGRVTEAF
TRBV28	TRBJ2-7	ASSLTGTGGEQY
TRBV2	TRBJ1-5	ASSPSDIRNQPQH
TRBV9	TRBJ2-1	ASSVTYNEQF